This TCR beta chain emerged from a study of PD-1 blockade in classical Hodgkin lymphoma. General study points: The study found complete responders had baseline diversity similar to newly diagnosed patients.

Using immunoSEQ multiplex PCR, the repertoire was profiled, and TCRdb retains in-frame clones only, with some absent. The top ten hold roughly 34% of the sample, which has around 15,000 clones, approximately 88% seen once. About this clone itself: What it binds is unknown.

This CDR3 contains 14 residues. The V end lost 1 base, the J end lost 5 bases, and 11 bases lay between the germline ends. CDR1 MGHRA and CDR2 YSYEKL come from the germline V gene. Each patient relapsed following autologous stem cell transplantation, and prior brentuximab vedotin exposure differed. The sequenced sample was peripheral blood mononuclear cells (PBMCs), obtained before the second cycle of nivolumab. This rearrangement joins TRBV4-1 to TRBJ2-5, with no clear D. The receptor's source is a human donor with classical Hodgkin lymphoma. CDR3 sequence reads: CASSQVGRFETQYF. CDR3 sequence (DNA): TGCGCCAGCAGCCAAGTTGGTCGGTTCGAGACCCAGTACTTC.